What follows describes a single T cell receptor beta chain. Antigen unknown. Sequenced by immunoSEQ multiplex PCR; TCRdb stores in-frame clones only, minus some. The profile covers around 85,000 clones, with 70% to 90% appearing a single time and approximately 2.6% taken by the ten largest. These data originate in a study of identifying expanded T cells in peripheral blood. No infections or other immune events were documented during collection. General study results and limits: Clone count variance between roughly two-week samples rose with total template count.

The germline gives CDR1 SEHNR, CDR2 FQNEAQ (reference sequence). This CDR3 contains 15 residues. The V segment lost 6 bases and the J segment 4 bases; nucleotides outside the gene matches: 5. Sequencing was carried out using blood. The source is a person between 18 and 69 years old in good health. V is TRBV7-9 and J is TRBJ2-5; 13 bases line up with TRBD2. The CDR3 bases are TGTGCCAGCAGGCCCCGACTAGCGGGAGGAGAGACCCAGTACTTC. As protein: CASRPRLAGGETQYF.